One sample yielded the 30 T cell receptor beta chains listed below, sequenced in a study of shared clonotypes between healthy human individuals. The method was immunoSEQ multiplex PCR; TCRdb's version includes in-frame clones alone and lacks a portion of them. The table includes roughly 2.2 million clones, roughly 92% detected once. Sequenced material: naive CD4+ T cells from PBMCs. Subset: CD45RA+ positively selected. The receptors here all came from a man aged 18 to 29 in good health. Some clones in this sample may be carry-over from other donors' samples.

The chain has TRBV28 and TRBJ1-5, with D uncertain. The CDR3 extends over 15 amino acids. Trimming shortened V by 3 bases and J by 0 bases, and 9 bases separated the two germline ends. CDR1 is MDHEN, CDR2 SYDVKM, per germline. CDR3 DNA sequence: TGTGCCAGCAGTTTGTTGACACCTAGCAATCAGCCCCAGCATTTT. Its translation: CASSLLTPSNQPQHF.

The chain combines TRBV5-1 with TRBJ2-5; 7 bases are shared with TRBD1. Germline CDR1 reads SGHRS; CDR2 reads YFSETQ. This CDR3 has 14 amino acids. Trimming removed 4 bases from V and 3 bases from J; junction bases left unmatched: 6. The CDR3 spells CASSRQGLEETQYF. CDR3 nucleotides: TGCGCCAGCAGCAGACAGGGTTTGGAAGAGACCCAGTACTTC.

The chain combines TRBV15 with TRBJ2-7, with D maybe TRBD2 (5 bases). CDR1 LNHNV and CDR2 YYDKDF come from the germline V gene (reference sequence). Trimming cost V 0 bases and J 3 bases, with 15 bases left between them. This CDR3 has 16 amino acids. CDR3 region: CATSRDLAGSGYEQYF. The CDR3 nucleotides read TGTGCCACCAGCAGAGATCTGGCGGGCTCGGGCTACGAGCAGTACTTC.

The J gene is TRBJ2-7, the V gene TRBV5-4; either TRBD1 or TRBD2 may supply D (5 bases each). Germline assignment: CDR1 SGHNT and CDR2 YYREEE (reference sequence). There are 14 residues in the CDR3. Trimming took off 4 bases at V and 6 bases at J, with 17 bases between the two ends. CDR3 region: CASSPSGGSVEQYF. The CDR3 nucleotides read TGTGCCAGCAGCCCCAGTGGGGGTTCAGTCGAGCAGTACTTC.

The rearrangement uses TRBV5-1 and TRBJ2-1, with D maybe TRBD1 (6 bases). This CDR3 spans 15 amino acids. Per germline, CDR1 SGHRS and CDR2 YFSETQ. V shed 4 bases and J shed 2 bases, with 13 bases lying between them. This CDR3 reads CASSLDSATYNEQFF. CDR3 bases: TGCGCCAGCAGCCTGGACAGTGCAACCTACAATGAGCAGTTCTTC.

The V gene is TRBV6-5, the J gene TRBJ1-1; TRBD1 agrees at 9 bases. V lost 6 bases and J lost 1; bases outside the gene matches: 3. The CDR3 extends over 14 amino acids. The germline V gene has CDR1 MNHEY and CDR2 SVGAGI. CDR3 sequence: CASRQGARNTEAFF. For the CDR3, the DNA is TGTGCCAGCAGACAGGGGGCGCGGAACACTGAAGCTTTCTTT.

The CDR3 protein is CASSRDREFHEQFF. In DNA form, the CDR3 reads TGTGCCAGCAGTAGGGACAGGGAGTTCCATGAGCAGTTCTTC. This chain uses TRBV6-6 with TRBJ2-1, with 9 bases fitting TRBD1. The CDR3 extends over 14 amino acids. The trim removed 5 bases at V and 8 bases at J, leaving 7 bases unmatched. Germline V gene data show CDR1 as MNHNY and CDR2 as SVGAGI (reference sequence).

This clone was seen more than once but under ten times. The V call is TRBV30, the J call TRBJ1-2; D is possibly TRBD1 (5 bases). V was cut by 2 bases and J by 4 bases, with 8 bases left in between. The CDR3 loop spans 12 amino acids. From germline, CDR1 is GTSNPN and CDR2 SVGIG (reference sequence). CDR3: CAWSYDSYGYTF. The DNA of the CDR3 is TGTGCCTGGAGTTACGACAGCTATGGCTACACCTTC.

The chain joins TRBV2 to TRBJ2-7, with D uncertain. The V end was cut by 0 bases, the J end by 6 bases, with 6 bases between. Germline loops: CDR1 SNHLY, CDR2 FYNNEI. This CDR3 is 12 amino acids long. The CDR3 here is CASSEASFEQYF. The DNA for the CDR3 is TGTGCCAGCAGTGAAGCTAGTTTCGAGCAGTACTTC.

The chain combines TRBV19 with TRBJ1-5; D not resolved. The CDR3 covers 18 residues. V dropped 2 bases and J dropped 3 bases, with 20 bases sitting between them. Germline V CDR1 and CDR2: LNHDA, SQIVND (reference sequence). In DNA form, the CDR3 reads TGTGCCAGTAGTATAATCATTGGAAGGGAGGCGGCCAATCAGCCCCAGCATTTT. Translating gives CASSIIIGREAANQPQHF.

The rearrangement joins TRBV18 to TRBJ2-3; D remains unclear. Germline CDR1 KGHSH, CDR2 LQKENI. The CDR3 length is 15 residues. V was clipped by 3 bases and J by 4 bases, with 14 bases between them. CDR3 region: CASSPQQQRSDTQYF. The DNA for the CDR3 is TGTGCCAGCTCACCCCAACAACAGCGTTCAGATACGCAGTATTTT.

The chain combines TRBV28 with TRBJ2-1; weak D call: TRBD2 (6 bases). The V and J ends lost 4 bases and 15 bases respectively, with 22 bases between them. From germline, CDR1 is MDHEN and CDR2 SYDVKM. CDR3 length: 14 amino acids. The CDR3 here is CASSSRSGLLPGFF. The CDR3 DNA reads as TGTGCCAGCAGTTCCCGGTCGGGACTCCTACCCGGGTTCTTC.

This clone was counted a single time. The gene calls are TRBV15 and TRBJ2-1; tentatively, D is TRBD2 (6 bases). The CDR3 has 12 residues. In germline, CDR1 is LNHNV, CDR2 YYDKDF (reference sequence). Between the trimmed V and J ends, which lost 3 bases and 9 bases, there was a span of 9 bases. CDR3 residues: CATSSGRIEQFF. The CDR3 nucleotides are TGTGCCACCAGCAGCGGGAGAATTGAGCAGTTCTTC.

The CDR3 nucleotides read TGTGCCAGCAGCAAGGGCAATGAGCAGTTCTTC. Its translation is CASSKGNEQFF. The chain is built from TRBV21-1 and TRBJ2-1. TRBV21-1 represents a pseudogene. CDR3 length equals 11 residues.

The chain uses TRBV28 and TRBJ2-7; TRBD2 is a possible D gene (5 bases). Per germline, CDR1 MDHEN and CDR2 SYDVKM. This CDR3 comprises 13 residues. Trimming cost V 3 bases and J 2 bases, with 8 bases left between them. The CDR3 DNA follows: TGTGCCAGCAGTTTCGGACTGACCTACGAGCAGTACTTC. It is translated as CASSFGLTYEQYF.

This clone showed up just once. The chain couples TRBV6-6 to TRBJ2-1, with 7 bases that match TRBD1. The CDR3 consists of 16 residues. Looked up from germline, CDR1 is MNHNY and CDR2 is SVGAGI (reference sequence). V lost 6 bases to trimming and J lost 3 bases; unmatched junction nucleotides: 11. The CDR3 is CASRFGTADIYNEQFF. CDR3 nucleotide sequence: TGTGCCAGCAGATTCGGGACAGCCGATATCTACAATGAGCAGTTCTTC.

As regards this clone: Distinct nucleotide sequences in the sample also encode this CDR3. This rearrangement joins TRBV4-1 to TRBJ2-7; 12 nucleotides agree with TRBD2. After removal of 3 bases from V and 4 bases from J, the junction contained 4 bases not matched to a gene. Germline CDR1 reads MGHRA; CDR2 reads YSYEKL. CDR3 length: 15 residues. CDR3 coding DNA: TGCGCCAGCAGCCAGCCGACTAGCGGGAGTTACGAGCAGTACTTC. It is translated as CASSQPTSGSYEQYF.

The rearrangement uses TRBV10-3 and TRBJ2-7, with unresolved D. The CDR3 loop spans 12 amino acids. Per the germline V gene, CDR1 is ENHRY and CDR2 is SYGVKD. V was trimmed by 10 bases and J by 2 bases, leaving 12 bases between them. The DNA for the CDR3 is TGTGCCACCGGCAGGATGACCTACGAGCAGTACTTC. Protein: CATGRMTYEQYF.

The gene calls are TRBV5-6 and TRBJ1-1; D may be TRBD1 (5 bases). CDR3 length: 13 residues. From germline, CDR1 is SGHDT and CDR2 YYEEEE. Trimming took 2 bases from V and 3 from J, leaving 8 bases between them. The CDR3 reads CASSFRAYTEAFF. In nucleotides, the CDR3 is TGTGCCAGCAGCTTCAGGGCCTACACTGAAGCTTTCTTT.

This clone is a singleton in its sample. This chain connects TRBV6-1 to TRBJ1-2; 8 positions agree with TRBD1. Unmatched junction bases numbered 4, after V lost 4 bases and J lost 3 bases. The CDR3 covers 14 residues. CDR1 and CDR2 (germline): MNHNS, SASEGT. The CDR3 nucleotides read TGTGCCAGCAGTGGCCAGGGGGCGGACTATGGCTACACCTTC. Protein product: CASSGQGADYGYTF.

This clone was counted once. The rearrangement joins TRBV5-4 to TRBJ2-5; 11 nucleotides agree with TRBD2. J was trimmed by 10 bases and V by 4 bases; bases with no gene match: 21. CDR3 length: 18 amino acids. The germline V gene encodes CDR1 SGHNT and CDR2 YYREEE (reference sequence). The CDR3 DNA reads TGTGCCAGCAGCCCCCGACTAGCGGGGACAATCCTCGGGGAAGGCCAGTACTTC. As protein: CASSPRLAGTILGEGQYF.

The chain carries TRBV7-9 and TRBJ2-1; the match to TRBD2 covers 10 bases. The CDR3 loop spans 14 amino acids. In germline, CDR1 is SEHNR, CDR2 FQNEAQ (reference sequence). V was clipped by 5 bases and J by 8 bases; unmatched bases: 6. The CDR3 nucleotides read TGTGCCAGCAGCCTCGGACTAGCGGACGATGAGCAGTTCTTC. Translation gives CASSLGLADDEQFF.

The chain combines TRBV7-8 with TRBJ2-1; D remains ambiguous. V lost 3 bases, J lost 1 base, and 13 bases lay in between. The CDR3 has 16 residues. Germline CDR1 reads SGHVS; CDR2 reads FQNEAQ. The CDR3 reads CASSFDRLPSYNEQFF. DNA of the CDR3: TGTGCCAGCAGCTTTGATAGACTTCCTTCCTACAATGAGCAGTTCTTC.

The rearrangement uses TRBV6-6 and TRBJ2-7, with D possibly being TRBD2 (5 bases). The germline V gene encodes CDR1 MNHNY and CDR2 SVGAGI (reference sequence). Trimming left V 3 bases short and J 3 bases short, with 15 bases between. There are 15 residues in the CDR3. The CDR3 sequence: CASSYRGGADYEQYF. CDR3 DNA sequence: TGTGCCAGCAGTTATCGAGGAGGAGCGGACTACGAGCAGTACTTC.

The chain links TRBV30 to TRBJ1-4, with D possibly TRBD1 on 6 matching bases. CDR3 length equals 14 residues. The ends were cut back, 1 base at V and 7 bases at J, with 13 bases in the middle. Germline V CDR1 and CDR2: GTSNPN, SVGIG (reference sequence). In DNA, the CDR3 is TGTGCCTGGAGTGGGGGGGCCCTAGGTGAAAAACTGTTTTTT. Encoded protein: CAWSGGALGEKLFF.

The V gene is TRBV28, the J gene TRBJ1-4; 7 bases match TRBD1. The CDR3 length is 16 residues. Germline V gene lookup returns CDR1 MDHEN and CDR2 SYDVKM. Losses at the gene ends were 6 bases for V and 8 bases for J; bases not matched to a gene: 15. Written as DNA, the CDR3 is TGTGCCAGCAGGACCTTAATTCGACAGGGCGGAGAAAAACTGTTTTTT. Translating gives CASRTLIRQGGEKLFF.

The CDR3 DNA reads TGTGCCAGCTCAACTCAGGGGGGGGAAACCTACAATGAGCAGTTCTTC. This gives the protein CASSTQGGETYNEQFF. The J gene is TRBJ2-1, the V gene TRBV18, with D tentatively TRBD1 or TRBD2 (7 bases each). This CDR3 contains 16 residues. V was pared by 5 bases and J by 2 bases, with 16 bases between. Per the germline V gene, CDR1 is KGHSH and CDR2 is LQKENI.

This rearrangement joins TRBV7-9 to TRBJ1-2, with D perhaps TRBD1 (6 bases). V lost 5 bases to trimming and J lost 1 base, with 11 bases between them. The CDR3 is made up of 14 amino acids. The germline gives CDR1 SEHNR, CDR2 FQNEAQ (reference sequence). This chain's CDR3 is CASSRQEDNYGYTF. Here the CDR3 DNA reads TGTGCCAGCAGCCGACAGGAGGATAACTATGGCTACACCTTC.

Concerning this clone itself: This specimen includes other DNA sequences encoding the same CDR3. The rearrangement joins TRBV2 to TRBJ2-7; no clear D gene. Trimming left V 2 bases short and J 0 bases short, with 2 bases between. Germline V lookup: CDR1 SNHLY, CDR2 FYNNEI. The length of the CDR3 is 12 residues. The CDR3 DNA sequence: TGTGCCAGCAGTGAAACCTCCTACGAGCAGTACTTC. This sequence encodes CASSETSYEQYF.

The rearrangement joins TRBV5-1 to TRBJ2-3; D is possibly TRBD2 (6 bases). V lost 4 bases and J lost 2, with 14 bases in between. Germline V gene data show CDR1 as SGHRS and CDR2 as YFSETQ. This CDR3 is built from 15 residues. This CDR3 reads CASSDAGLVTDTQYF. The CDR3 coding sequence is TGCGCCAGCAGCGACGCGGGGCTAGTCACAGATACGCAGTATTTT.